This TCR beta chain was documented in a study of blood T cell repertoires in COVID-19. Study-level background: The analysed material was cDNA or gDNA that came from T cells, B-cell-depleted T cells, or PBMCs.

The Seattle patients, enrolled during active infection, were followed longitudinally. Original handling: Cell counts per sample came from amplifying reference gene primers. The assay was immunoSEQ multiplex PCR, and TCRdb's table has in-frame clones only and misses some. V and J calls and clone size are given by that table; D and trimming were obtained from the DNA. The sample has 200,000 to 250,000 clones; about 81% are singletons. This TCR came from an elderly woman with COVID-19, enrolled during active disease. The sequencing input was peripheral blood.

The CDR3 sequence is CASSETSGRSNEQFF. The DNA for the CDR3 is TGTGCCAGCAGTGAGACTAGCGGGAGATCGAATGAGCAGTTCTTC. The chain carries TRBV6-1 and TRBJ2-1; 12 bases line up with TRBD2. Germline CDR1 and CDR2: MNHNS and SASEGT. V lost 3 bases and J lost 7; bases outside the gene matches: 4. This CDR3 is 15 amino acids long.